This note documents a single TCR beta chain sequence. Only a few counts were recorded for this clonotype. Which antigen it targets is not known. Base qualities are not recorded, but no much larger clone differs from it by a single base. This sample was included in a study (dated by TCRdb to between 2014 and 2017). General notes on the study: The study tested whether tumor-infiltrating Tregs in breast cancer are recruited from blood Tregs or converted in situ from other CD4+ T cell subsets. The paper's findings and limits, for the study overall: Validation in the larger cohort was restricted to a single TCR beta V-J rearrangement rather than whole repertoires. Tumor-infiltrating Treg TCR alpha and beta sequences overlapped most with tumor naive CD4+ T cells, then with blood naive CD4+ T cells. In terms of TCR gene usage, tumor memory CD4+ T cells clustered together with blood and lymph node memory CD4+ cells, as well as with lymph node naive CD4+ cells.

Memory CD4+ T cells were isolated as CD4+CD45RO+CD25- cells. Tregs, naive and memory CD4+ T cells from tumor, blood and ipsilateral draining lymph nodes of about five breast cancer patients underwent full-length TCR alpha and beta sequencing. Tumor tissue and lymph nodes from ipsilateral axillary dissection were perfused with PBS, minced and digested with collagenase I and hyaluronidase. Ficoll density gradient centrifugation was used to isolate mononuclear cells from either lymph nodes or less than 55 ml of peripheral blood. A purity exceeding 90% was confirmed by FACS for the sorted cell populations. Its CDR3 holds 14 amino acids, cysteine through phenylalanine. The only DNA kept is the CDR3, 42 bases in frame from the first base. V loses 0 bases, J loses 8 bases, and the germline ends lie 13 bases apart. CDR1 is given as SGHTA and CDR2 as FQGNSA, both from the germline V gene. Amplification of full-length TCR variable regions was done by 5' RACE PCR using constant-region reverse primers, and this step was followed by semi-nested PCR with Nested Universal Primer A. Using the ReliaPrep RNA Cell Miniprep System, total RNA was extracted, and the SMARTer RACE 5'/3' Kit was then used to reverse transcribe the RNA into 5'RACE-ready cDNA. Multiplex adaptors were used to barcode the full-length TCR alpha and beta libraries, which were then sequenced on an Illumina MiSeq. The authors' analysis ran thus. For each of nine subset-tissue groups, sequencing data from the five patients were combined, and the groups were compared by unsupervised clustering of TCR gene usage. The Morisita-Horn index was used to calculate repertoire similarity, with shared sequences weighted by how much each contributed to each repertoire. The public sequencing data were trimmed at Q25 with fastp and processed into clonotypes with MiXCR by TCRdb, which kept only in-frame beta chains. Identical CDR3 proteins give one entry, which carries the most common genes and DNA. TCRdb, not the original authors, processed these V and J calls. The sample profile shows about 64,000 distinct CDR3 sequences; about 20% of them were found once. In total, the top ten clones hold just under 3% of the sample.

The clonotype was recovered from a female donor with breast cancer. The V gene is TRBV7-2 and the J gene is TRBJ1-2, with no confident D gene call. Sequenced sample: memory CD4+ T cells sorted from a lymph node. The sample's cell subset or site label, in plain terms: memory CD4+ T cells, CD4+CD45RO+CD25-. CDR3 loop: CASSLAAGPGGYTF. The nucleotide sequence is given as TGTGCCAGCAGCTTAGCCGCCGGGCCCGGAGGCTACACCTTC.